This paragraph reports one T cell receptor beta chain. J was trimmed by 7 bases and V by 4 bases; bases with no gene match: 10. Germline V gives CDR1 MNHEY, CDR2 SVGAGI. The CDR3 runs to 15 residues. This record belongs to a study of blood T cell repertoires in COVID-19. Looking at the study overall: Samples came from the United States, Italy and Spain, spanning acute and convalescent COVID-19. T cells, B-cell-depleted T cells, or PBMCs supplied cDNA or gDNA.

Under the authors' procedure: Amplification from reference gene primers served as the basis for estimated nucleated cell counts. Data came from immunoSEQ multiplex PCR; TCRdb stores just in-frame clones and leaves some out. For V, J and clone size, that table is used; D and trimming come from the DNA. The sample lists a few hundred thousand clones; 80% to 90% were seen once. V gene TRBV6-5 combines with J gene TRBJ2-1; 7 bases are a match to TRBD1. The TCR originated in a woman in her forties or fifties who had recovered from COVID-19. The sample consisted of peripheral blood. CDR3 sequence (DNA): TGTGCCAGCAGTTCCATGAGACAGGGTAATAATGAGCAGTTCTTC. This translates into CASSSMRQGNNEQFF.